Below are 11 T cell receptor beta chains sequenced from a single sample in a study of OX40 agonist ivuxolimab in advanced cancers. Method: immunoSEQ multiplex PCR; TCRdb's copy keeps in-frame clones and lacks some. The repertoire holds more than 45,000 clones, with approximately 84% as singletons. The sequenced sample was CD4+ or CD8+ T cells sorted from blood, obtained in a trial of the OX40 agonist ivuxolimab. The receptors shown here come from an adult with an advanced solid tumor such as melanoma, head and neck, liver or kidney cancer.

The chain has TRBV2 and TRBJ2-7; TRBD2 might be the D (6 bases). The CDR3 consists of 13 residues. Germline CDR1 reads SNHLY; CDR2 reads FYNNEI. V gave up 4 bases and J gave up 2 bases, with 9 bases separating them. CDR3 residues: CASSGDFAYEQYF. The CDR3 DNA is TGTGCCAGCAGTGGGGACTTTGCCTACGAGCAGTACTTC.

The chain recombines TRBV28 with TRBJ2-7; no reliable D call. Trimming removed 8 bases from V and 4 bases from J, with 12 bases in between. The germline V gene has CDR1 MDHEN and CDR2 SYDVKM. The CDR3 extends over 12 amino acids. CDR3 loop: CASGSVGYEQYF. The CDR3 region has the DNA TGTGCCAGCGGGTCCGTGGGGTACGAGCAGTACTTC.

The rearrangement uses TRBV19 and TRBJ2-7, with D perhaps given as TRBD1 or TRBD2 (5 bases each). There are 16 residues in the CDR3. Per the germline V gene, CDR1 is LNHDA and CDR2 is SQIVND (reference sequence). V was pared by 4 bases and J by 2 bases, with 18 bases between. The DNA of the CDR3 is TGTGCCAGTAGTAGAAAAGCCGGGACGGGACCCTACGAGCAGTACTTC. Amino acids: CASSRKAGTGPYEQYF.

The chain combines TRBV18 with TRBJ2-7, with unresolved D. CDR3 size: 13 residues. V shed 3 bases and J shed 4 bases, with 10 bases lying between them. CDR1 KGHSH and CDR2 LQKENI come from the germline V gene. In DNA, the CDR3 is TGTGCCAGCTCACCGAGAGCGAAGTACGAGCAGTACTTC. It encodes CASSPRAKYEQYF.

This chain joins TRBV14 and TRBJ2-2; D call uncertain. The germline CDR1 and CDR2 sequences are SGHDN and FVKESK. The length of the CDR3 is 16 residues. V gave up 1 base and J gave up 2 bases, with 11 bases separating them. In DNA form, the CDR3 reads TGTGCCAGCAGCCAAGCGTTCCTAGATAACACCGGGGAGCTGTTTTTT. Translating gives CASSQAFLDNTGELFF.

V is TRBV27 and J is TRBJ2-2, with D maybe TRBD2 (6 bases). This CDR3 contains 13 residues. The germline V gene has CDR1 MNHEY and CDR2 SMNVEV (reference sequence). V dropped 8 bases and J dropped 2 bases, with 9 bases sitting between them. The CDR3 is CASGGLNTGELFF. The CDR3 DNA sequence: TGTGCCAGCGGAGGGCTCAACACCGGGGAGCTGTTTTTT.

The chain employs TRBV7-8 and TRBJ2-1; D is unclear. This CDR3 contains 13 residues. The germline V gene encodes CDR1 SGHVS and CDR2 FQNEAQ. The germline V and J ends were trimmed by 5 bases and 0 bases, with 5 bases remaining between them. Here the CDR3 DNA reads TGTGCCAGCAGCATGGCCTCCTACAATGAGCAGTTCTTC. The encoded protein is CASSMASYNEQFF.

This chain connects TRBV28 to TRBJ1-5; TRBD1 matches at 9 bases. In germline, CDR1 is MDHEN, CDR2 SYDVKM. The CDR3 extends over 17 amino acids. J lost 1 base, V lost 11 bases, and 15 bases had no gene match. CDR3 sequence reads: CALQRTGEEESNQPQHF. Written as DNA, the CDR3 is TGTGCCCTCCAGAGGACAGGGGAGGAGGAAAGCAATCAGCCCCAGCATTTT.

The CDR3 coding sequence is TGTGCCAGTAGCCCGACAGTTAGCGGACACAATCAGCCCCAGCATTTT. Protein: CASSPTVSGHNQPQHF. The rearrangement joins TRBV19 to TRBJ1-5; possible D gene TRBD1, 5 bases. The CDR3 totals 16 residues. Germline CDR1 reads LNHDA; CDR2 reads SQIVND (reference sequence). Trimming shortened V by 6 bases and J by 3 bases, and 18 bases separated the two germline ends.

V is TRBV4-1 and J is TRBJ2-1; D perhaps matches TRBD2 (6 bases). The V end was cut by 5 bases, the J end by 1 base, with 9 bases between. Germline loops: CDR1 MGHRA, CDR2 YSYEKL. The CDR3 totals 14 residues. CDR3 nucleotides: TGCGCCAGCAGCGGGGGAGGATCCTACAATGAGCAGTTCTTC. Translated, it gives CASSGGGSYNEQFF.

The chain's CDR3 is CASSLSGREGETQYF. The DNA for the CDR3 is TGTGCCAGCAGTTTATCTGGCAGGGAAGGAGAGACCCAGTACTTC. The V call is TRBV28, the J call TRBJ2-5, with D perhaps matching TRBD1 (5 bases). Germline CDR1 MDHEN, CDR2 SYDVKM. This CDR3 has 15 residues. V shed 1 base and J shed 4 bases, with 13 bases lying between them.